The 19 T cell receptor beta chains below all came from one sample that was sequenced in a study of shared clonotypes between healthy human individuals. Repertoires were generated with immunoSEQ multiplex PCR, while TCRdb's copy carries only in-frame clones and drops some. The data hold some 530,000 clones, with over 70% observed a single time. The sequenced sample was PBMCs. The receptor source for this set is a woman in her forties in good health. Some clones in this sample may be carry-over from other donors' samples.

This chain connects TRBV11-2 to TRBJ2-7, with D unclear. There are 18 residues in the CDR3. The germline gives CDR1 SGHAT, CDR2 FQNNGV. V was trimmed by 1 base and J by 0 bases, leaving 19 bases between them. The CDR3: CASSLVSSWLRSSYEQYF. The CDR3 DNA reads TGTGCCAGCAGCTTAGTTTCTAGTTGGTTAAGGAGCTCCTACGAGCAGTACTTC.

This rearrangement joins TRBV5-1 to TRBJ2-1; 8 bases map to TRBD2. The germline V gene encodes CDR1 SGHRS and CDR2 YFSETQ. Trimming cost V 2 bases and J 1 base; bases outside gene matches: 11. The CDR3 loop spans 18 amino acids. The CDR3 sequence is CASSFNSGGPSSYNEQFF. CDR3 coding DNA: TGCGCCAGCAGCTTCAATTCGGGAGGGCCTTCGTCCTACAATGAGCAGTTCTTC.

About this clone: This likely stems from a read error, as it lies one base from a far larger clone. Additional DNA sequences in this sample encode the identical CDR3. The chain couples TRBV13 to TRBJ1-1; 7 bases match TRBD1. The length of the CDR3 is 13 residues. The germline gives CDR1 PRHDT, CDR2 FYEKMQ (reference sequence). The CDR3 DNA sequence: TGTGCTAGCAGCTTAGTTAGGGGGCGAGAAGCTTTCTTT. It is translated as CASSLVRGREAFF.

The J gene is TRBJ1-1, the V gene TRBV6-1; 8 positions agree with TRBD1. This CDR3 is 13 amino acids long. V was pared by 4 bases and J by 7 bases, with 5 bases of the junction left unmatched. Germline V gene data show CDR1 as MNHNS and CDR2 as SASEGT. As DNA, the CDR3 is TGTGCCAGCAGTGTAAACAGGGGGGGTGAAGCTTTCTTT. Translating gives CASSVNRGGEAFF.

This clone has just one count. The chain combines TRBV6-6 with TRBJ2-7, with D maybe TRBD1 (8 bases). Germline lookup yields CDR1 MNHNY and CDR2 SVGAGI (reference sequence). The CDR3 is 15 amino acids. V was pared by 5 bases and J by 1 base, with 15 bases between. DNA of the CDR3: TGTGCCAGCAGTATTAACAGGGGGGGGTCCTACGAGCAGTACTTC. Translating gives CASSINRGGSYEQYF.

The chain combines TRBV6-5 with TRBJ1-4; perhaps TRBD1 as D (5 bases). V lost 6 bases and J lost 10, with 21 bases in between. The CDR3 spans 15 residues. In germline, CDR1 is MNHEY, CDR2 SVGAGI. The CDR3 DNA sequence: TGTGCCAGCAGAGTTGGTAGGACATCGGGGGGAAAACTGTTTTTT. It translates to CASRVGRTSGGKLFF.

The chain links TRBV6-1 to TRBJ2-5; 8 nucleotides agree with TRBD2. Germline V lookup: CDR1 MNHNS, CDR2 SASEGT. V was pared by 7 bases and J by 2 bases, with 9 bases of the junction left unmatched. The CDR3 totals 15 residues. The CDR3 sequence: CASTPATSGQETQYF. DNA for the CDR3: TGTGCCAGCACGCCGGCTACTAGCGGTCAAGAGACCCAGTACTTC.

This chain uses TRBV9 with TRBJ2-1; D gene uncertain. V gave up 4 bases and J gave up 8 bases, with 10 bases separating them. This CDR3 region has 12 residues. Germline assignment: CDR1 SGDLS and CDR2 YYNGEE. Here the CDR3 reads CASSLLGDEQFF. The CDR3, as DNA: TGTGCCAGCAGCCTTCTTGGGGATGAGCAGTTCTTC.

The V and J genes are TRBV4-3 and TRBJ2-1; 13 positions match TRBD2. V was pared by 0 bases and J by 7 bases, with 9 bases of the junction left unmatched. This CDR3 is 18 amino acids long. The germline V gene has CDR1 LGHNA and CDR2 YSLEER. CDR3 DNA: TGCGCCAGCAGCCAAGACTCTAATGGACTAGCGGGAGAAAATGAGCAGTTCTTC. This sequence encodes CASSQDSNGLAGENEQFF.

V is TRBV15 and J is TRBJ2-5; 9 nucleotides match TRBD2. The length of the CDR3 is 15 residues. Germline CDR1 reads LNHNV; CDR2 reads YYDKDF (reference sequence). With 1 base clipped from V and 5 bases from J, the junction kept 5 bases outside the gene matches. Here the CDR3 reads CATSRALAGTETQYF. CDR3 DNA: TGTGCCACCAGCAGAGCGCTAGCGGGAACTGAGACCCAGTACTTC. The whole variable domain, filled in from reference TRBV15 and TRBJ2-5, reads DAMVIQNPRYQVTQFGKPVTLSCSQTLNHNVMYWYQQKSSQAPKLLFHYYDKDFNNEADTPDNFQSRRPNTSFCFLDIRSPGLGDTAMYLCATSRALAGTETQYFGPGTRLLVL.

This chain joins TRBV5-6 and TRBJ1-5; D remains unclear. CDR3 length: 15 residues. From germline, CDR1 is SGHDT and CDR2 YYEEEE. V dropped 4 bases and J dropped 4 bases, with 15 bases sitting between them. The CDR3 DNA is TGTGCCAGCAGCCCGAGTTTCGGGGAGAATCAGCCCCAGCATTTT. This sequence encodes CASSPSFGENQPQHF.

This chain links TRBV7-9 with TRBJ2-2, with no clear D. Trimming pared 1 base from V and 1 base from J, leaving 1 base between. In germline, CDR1 is SEHNR, CDR2 FQNEAQ (reference sequence). This CDR3 contains 13 residues. The CDR3 protein is CASSLGNTGELFF. DNA of the CDR3: TGTGCCAGCAGCTTAGGGAACACCGGGGAGCTGTTTTTT. Based on the CDR3 plus reference TRBV7-9 and TRBJ2-2, the full variable domain is DTGVSQNPRHKITKRGQNVTFRCDPISEHNRLYWYRQTLGQGPEFLTYFQNEAQLEKSRLLSDRFSAERPKGSFSTLEIQRTEQGDSAMYLCASSLGNTGELFFGEGSRLTVL.

A word on this clone: Relative to the germline gene, one junction end is altered; a read error may explain this. The rearrangement links TRBV7-8 to TRBJ1-2, with TRBD1 matching 8 bases. Germline lookup yields CDR1 SGHVS and CDR2 FQNEAQ. The CDR3 length is 16 residues. DNA of the CDR3: TGTGCCAGCAGCGTAGCCACTGGACAGGGTAGCTATGGCTACACCTTC. Protein sequence: CASSVATGQGSYGYTF. The variable domain in full, completed from reference TRBV7-8 and TRBJ1-2, reads GAGVSQSPRYKVAKRGQDVALRCDPISGHVSLFWYQQALGQGPEFLTYFQNEAQLDKSGLPSDRFFAERPEGSVSTLKIQRTQQEDSAVYLCASSVATGQGSYGYTFGSGTRLTVV.

V is TRBV11-2 and J is TRBJ2-3; the D gene is possibly TRBD2 (5 bases). CDR3 size: 15 residues. The V and J ends lost 4 bases and 2 bases respectively, with 13 bases between them. Germline CDR1 reads SGHAT; CDR2 reads FQNNGV. The CDR3 DNA is TGTGCCAGCAGCTCCATGGCTAGCTCCACAGATACGCAGTATTTT. This translates into CASSSMASSTDTQYF.

Within the sample, this clone is medium-sized. Other DNA sequences from this sample encode an identical CDR3 as well. The chain has TRBV6-1 and TRBJ2-3, with D possibly matching TRBD1 (6 bases). From germline, CDR1 is MNHNS and CDR2 SASEGT. This CDR3 has 13 amino acids. V was shortened by 7 bases and J by 6 bases, with 14 bases between the two germline ends. The CDR3 DNA follows: TGTGCCAGCACCCTAGGGGACACGGATACGCAGTATTTT. It codes for CASTLGDTDTQYF.

Concerning this clone itself: A far bigger clonotype differs at one base, so this is likely a read error. This chain links TRBV6-6 with TRBJ1-1; D remains unclear. The germline V gene encodes CDR1 MNHNY and CDR2 SVGAGI (reference sequence). CDR3 length equals 14 residues. This chain's CDR3 is CVSSYSTTGVEAFF. The DNA of the CDR3 is TGTGTCAGCAGTTACTCGACAACTGGGGTCGAAGCTTTCTTT.

This clone came up a few times. The V gene is TRBV27, the J gene TRBJ1-5, with 8 bases lining up with TRBD1. V trimming: 2 bases; J trimming: 3 bases; junction bases outside the gene matches: 6. Germline V gene sequence: CDR1 MNHEY, CDR2 SMNVEV (reference sequence). The CDR3 is made up of 16 amino acids. The CDR3 reads CASSLRQGLANQPQHF. DNA of the CDR3: TGTGCCAGCAGTTTACGACAGGGGTTGGCCAATCAGCCCCAGCATTTT.

The CDR3 bases are TGTGCCAGCAGCCAAGACGCTAGCGGAGACAATGAGCAGTTCTTC. Translating it yields CASSQDASGDNEQFF. V and J are TRBV4-2 and TRBJ2-1; 7 bases fit TRBD2. The V gene's germline CDR1 is LGHNA and CDR2 YNFKEQ. CDR3 length: 15 residues. The V and J ends lost 0 bases and 5 bases, in that order; junction bases with no gene match: 4.

The J gene is TRBJ2-3, the V gene TRBV11-2; D remains unclear. V lost 1 base and J 3 bases, leaving 14 bases between the germline ends. The CDR3 is 16 residues long. Germline assignment: CDR1 SGHAT and CDR2 FQNNGV. CDR3 in DNA: TGTGCCAGCAGCTTAGGACCCCCAACTCCTACAGATACGCAGTATTTT. It codes for CASSLGPPTPTDTQYF.